These 21 T cell receptor beta chains were sequenced from one sample in a study of vaccination and CD4 T cells after COVID-19. Regarding treatment: roughly 10-day PBMC culture with coronavirus spike peptide pools or control peptides (ViraFEST assay). Investigators obtained the unexposed donor's CD4+ T cells before the COVID-19 pandemic (2011-2018). No antigen has been identified for these receptors. CD4+ T cells that had been cultured provided DNA sequenced with the Oncomine TCR Beta short-read assay. TCRdb reprocessed the PCR reads with MiXCR, giving one entry per CDR3 protein. The sample includes some 1,400 distinct CDR3 sequences, about 12% of them seen just once. The sample consisted of CD4+ T cells from blood, cultured in vitro. The receptors derive from a human donor in good health.

In this sample, this clonotype turned up a few times. The rearrangement joins TRBV29-1 to TRBJ2-7; possibly TRBD1 for D (6 bases). This CDR3 is built from 13 residues. V was shortened by 6 bases and J by 8 bases, with 20 bases between the two germline ends. CDR1 and CDR2 from the germline V gene are SQVTM and ANQGSEA. The CDR3 loop is CSVRPGVARQQYF. CDR3 DNA: TGCAGCGTCAGGCCAGGGGTAGCGAGACAGCAGTACTTC.

On this clonotype itself: Being one base from a much bigger clone, this may be a read error. The chain uses TRBV7-2 and TRBJ2-3; the D gene is possibly TRBD2 (5 bases). The CDR3 has 13 residues. Germline V gives CDR1 SGHTA, CDR2 FQGNSA. The germline V and J ends were trimmed by 5 bases and 9 bases, with 15 bases remaining between them. The CDR3 loop reads CASSPGWAGTQYF. The DNA for the CDR3 is TGTGCCAGCAGCCCGGGGTGGGCAGGAACGCAGTATTTT.

This clonotype is medium-sized in the sample. The chain recombines TRBV6-2 or TRBV6-3 with TRBJ2-7, with 13 bases aligning to TRBD2. The CDR3 consists of 18 residues. CDR1 is MNHEY and CDR2 is SVGEGT in the germline V gene. The junction had 10 bases not matched to a gene; V was cut back by 1 base and J by 4 bases. Here the CDR3 reads CASSYYSGLAGYKYEQYF. The CDR3 nucleotides are TGTGCCAGCAGTTACTACTCGGGACTAGCGGGGTATAAGTACGAGCAGTACTTC.

This clonotype is classed as medium-sized. V gene TRBV4-1 combines with J gene TRBJ2-2, with TRBD1 as a possible D gene (6 bases). V dropped 7 bases and J dropped 4 bases, with 13 bases sitting between them. Germline CDR1 is MGHRA and CDR2 is YSYEKL. This CDR3 has 14 residues. CDR3 nucleotides: TGCGCCAGCATGCCGACAGGCGGCACCGGGGAGCTGTTTTTT. This encodes CASMPTGGTGELFF.

This clonotype is deemed large. V is TRBV6-5 and J is TRBJ2-3, with D unclear. Germline V gene sequence: CDR1 MNHEY, CDR2 SVGAGI. This CDR3 has 12 residues. V lost 2 bases to trimming and J lost 4 bases, with 4 bases between them. The CDR3 coding sequence is TGTGCCAGCAGTTACCGACCAGATACGCAGTATTTT. Amino acid sequence: CASSYRPDTQYF.

This clonotype is deemed large (0.1 to 1%). The chain joins TRBV20-1 to TRBJ2-3, with 8 nucleotides matching TRBD2. The V and J ends lost 3 bases and 2 bases, in that order; junction bases with no gene match: 4. CDR3 length: 14 residues. CDR1 is DFQATT and CDR2 is SNEGSKA in the germline V gene (reference sequence). This chain's CDR3 is CSARRGVDTDTQYF. The CDR3 DNA is TGCAGTGCTAGGCGGGGGGTCGACACAGATACGCAGTATTTT.

Concerning this clonotype itself: A much larger clone differs from this one at a single base, so this may be a read error. The chain joins TRBV10-1 to TRBJ2-2; D might be TRBD1 (7 bases). Germline values: CDR1 WNHNN, CDR2 SYGVQD (reference sequence). This CDR3 region has 17 residues. CDR3 sequence (DNA): TGCGCCAGCACGACCGGGACAGCCCAGTTGAACACCGGGGGGCTGTTTTTT. It yields the protein CASTTGTAQLNTGGLFF.

This chain joins TRBV5-6 and TRBJ1-5; no reliable D call. V was pared by 5 bases and J by 1 base, with 10 bases between. CDR1 and CDR2 from the germline V gene are SGHDT and YYEEEE. This CDR3 spans 14 amino acids. CDR3 nucleotides: TGTGCCAGCAGTGGACGTACAAGCAATCAGCCCCAGCATTTT. Its translation: CASSGRTSNQPQHF. Based on the CDR3 plus reference TRBV5-6 and TRBJ1-5, the full variable domain is DAGVTQSPTHLIKTRGQQVTLRCSPKSGHDTVSWYQQALGQGPQFIFQYYEEEERQRGNFPDRFSGHQFPNYSSELNVNALLLGDSALYLCASSGRTSNQPQHFGDGTRLSIL.

By frequency in the sample, this clonotype is medium-sized. The rearrangement joins TRBV15 to TRBJ2-1, with unresolved D. Per germline, CDR1 LNHNV and CDR2 YYDKDF (reference sequence). The V end was cut by 1 base, the J end by 8 bases, with 9 bases between. The CDR3 is 13 residues long. The chain's CDR3 is CATSRVGVHEQFF. The CDR3 region has the DNA TGTGCCACCAGCAGAGTAGGAGTGCATGAGCAGTTCTTC.

This clonotype occurred a few times. The chain employs TRBV20-1 and TRBJ1-4; D gene ambiguous. CDR1 and CDR2 from the germline V gene are DFQATT and SNEGSKA (reference sequence). The CDR3 length is 14 residues. Trimming pared 3 bases from V and 5 bases from J, leaving 13 bases between. The CDR3 reads CSASNRGKNEKLFF. The DNA of the CDR3 is TGCAGTGCTAGTAACCGGGGAAAAAATGAAAAACTGTTTTTT.

Sample share makes this clonotype large (0.1 to 1%). The chain couples TRBV28 to TRBJ1-2; 9 bases align to TRBD1. J gave up 1 base and V 7 bases, and 16 bases lay outside the gene matches. Germline loops: CDR1 MDHEN, CDR2 SYDVKM. This CDR3 comprises 18 residues. CDR3 in amino acids: CASMGTGSPRRRNYGYTF. The DNA for the CDR3 is TGTGCCAGCATGGGGACAGGGTCGCCTCGGCGGCGTAACTATGGCTACACCTTC.

This clonotype qualifies as large (0.1 to 1%). The V gene is TRBV20-1, the J gene TRBJ1-6; possible D gene TRBD1, 6 bases. The V and J ends lost 6 bases and 0 bases respectively, with 15 bases between them. Germline CDR1 reads DFQATT; CDR2 reads SNEGSKA (reference sequence). The CDR3 totals 16 residues. This CDR3 is CSAVADRSSYNSPLHF. The CDR3 DNA sequence: TGCAGTGCAGTAGCCGACAGGAGCTCCTATAATTCACCCCTCCACTTT.

This clonotype was detected only a few times. The chain has TRBV5-1 and TRBJ2-7; TRBD1 is a possible D gene (5 bases). CDR1 and CDR2 (germline): SGHRS, YFSETQ. Trimming pared 0 bases from V and 3 bases from J, leaving 13 bases between. This CDR3 has 15 residues. The CDR3 DNA is TGCGCCAGCAGCTTGGGGACATCTGGGGTCTACGAGCAGTACTTC. This translates into CASSLGTSGVYEQYF.

This clonotype turned up a few times. The chain combines TRBV2 with TRBJ2-1; TRBD2 aligns across 9 bases. Germline CDR1 and CDR2: SNHLY and FYNNEI. The CDR3 extends over 16 amino acids. The J segment lost 7 bases and the V segment lost 3 bases, leaving 10 bases of the junction unmatched. The CDR3 protein is CASSDSGTSIPNEQFF. CDR3 sequence (DNA): TGTGCCAGCAGTGATTCCGGGACTAGCATCCCGAATGAGCAGTTCTTC. Full variable domain (outside the CDR3, taken from reference TRBV2 and TRBJ2-1): EPEVTQTPSHQVTQMGQEVILRCVPISNHLYFYWYRQILGQKVEFLVSFYNNEISEKSEIFDDQFSVERPDGSNFTLKIRSTKLEDSAMYFCASSDSGTSIPNEQFFGPGTRLTVL.

This clonotype counts as medium-sized. The J gene is TRBJ1-2, the V gene TRBV18, with 9 bases lining up with TRBD1. This CDR3 has 15 residues. After removal of 6 bases from V and 0 bases from J, the junction contained 5 bases not matched to a gene. CDR1 and CDR2 (germline): KGHSH, LQKENI. CDR3 nucleotides: TGTGCCAGCTCGCGGGACAGGGACCCTAACTATGGCTACACCTTC. It specifies CASSRDRDPNYGYTF.

This clonotype was counted only a few times. The chain uses TRBV29-1 and TRBJ1-3; D gene unclear. The germline V and J ends were trimmed by 6 bases and 2 bases, with 8 bases remaining between them. The CDR3 totals 12 residues. Germline V gene sequence: CDR1 SQVTM, CDR2 ANQGSEA. CDR3 in DNA: TGCAGCGTGGGGATTGCTGGAAACACCATATATTTT. This gives the protein CSVGIAGNTIYF.

This clonotype is medium-sized. This chain links TRBV28 with TRBJ2-3, with a tentative D call TRBD1 (6 bases). The CDR3 runs to 13 residues. Germline lookup yields CDR1 MDHEN and CDR2 SYDVKM. V dropped 7 bases and J dropped 5 bases, with 13 bases sitting between them. The CDR3 region is CASNRQERDTQYF. For the CDR3, the DNA is TGTGCCAGCAACCGACAGGAAAGAGATACGCAGTATTTT.

In its sample, this clonotype is medium-sized (0.01 to 0.1%). The chain combines TRBV11-3 with TRBJ2-7; 8 positions match TRBD2. The CDR3 has 13 residues. V shed 9 bases, J shed 6 bases, and the junction held 10 bases outside the gene matches. Germline V gene sequence: CDR1 SGHNT, CDR2 YENEEA. The CDR3 sequence: CASAIAGTFEQYF. In DNA form, the CDR3 reads TGTGCCAGTGCTATAGCGGGAACTTTCGAGCAGTACTTC.

This clonotype is classed as large (0.1 to 1%). The rearrangement links TRBV7-2 to TRBJ2-3; no clear D gene. The CDR3 consists of 13 residues. Germline V lookup: CDR1 SGHTA, CDR2 FQGNSA. Trimming left V 0 bases short and J 4 bases short, with 5 bases between. DNA for the CDR3: TGTGCCAGCAGCTTAGCGTCCCCAGATACGCAGTATTTT. Amino acids: CASSLASPDTQYF.

A few counts support this clonotype. The rearrangement links TRBV5-1 to TRBJ1-4, with D possibly TRBD1 on 5 matching bases. Trimming pared 4 bases from V and 4 bases from J, leaving 14 bases between. This CDR3 has 15 amino acids. CDR1 and CDR2 (germline): SGHRS, YFSETQ. The CDR3 nucleotides read TGCGCCAGCAGCCCAAGGGAGGGGCTTAATGAAAAACTGTTTTTT. The encoded protein is CASSPREGLNEKLFF. The whole variable domain, remainder taken from reference TRBV5-1 and TRBJ1-4, is KAGVTQTPRYLIKTRGQQVTLSCSPISGHRSVSWYQQTPGQGLQFLFEYFSETQRNKGNFPGRFSGRQFSNSRSEMNVSTLELGDSALYLCASSPREGLNEKLFFGSGTQLSVL.

This clonotype qualifies as large. The chain employs TRBV7-3 and TRBJ1-1; D gene unclear. CDR1 is SGHTA and CDR2 is FQGTGA in the germline V gene. Between the trimmed V and J ends, which lost 5 bases and 8 bases, there was a span of 15 bases. The CDR3 loop spans 13 amino acids. CDR3 loop: CASSRISQSEAFF. The CDR3 region has the DNA TGTGCCAGCAGCCGGATTAGTCAGTCCGAAGCTTTCTTT. The full variable domain, its missing parts supplied by reference TRBV7-3 and TRBJ1-1, is GAGVSQTPSNKVTEKGKYVELRCDPISGHTALYWYRQSLGQGPEFLIYFQGTGAADDSGLPNDRFFAVRPEGSVSTLKIQRTERGDSAVYLCASSRISQSEAFFGQGTRLTVV.